The clone carrying this T cell receptor beta chain appeared a few times. The length of the CDR3 is 15 residues. Deletions cut 1 base from V and 0 bases from J, with 7 bases between. Per germline, CDR1 LGHDT and CDR2 YNNKEL (reference sequence). The sample comes from a study of T-cell reconstitution after alpha-beta-depleted transplantation in children. TCRbeta library preparation incorporated unique molecular identifiers. TCRdb re-analysed the PCR reads in MiXCR, keeping a single row per CDR3 protein. The sample has approximately 270,000 distinct CDR3 sequences; approximately 24% are singletons. This chain uses TRBV3-1 with TRBJ2-1, with D tentatively TRBD2 (6 bases). Here the sequenced sample was PBMCs, mostly from graft donor cells, taken 360 days after TCRalphabeta/CD19-depleted stem cell transplant. This receptor was identified in a female patient under 10 years old who had a stem cell transplant for congenital amegakaryocytic thrombocytopenia, so the T cells may come from the graft donor. The CDR3 region is CASSQAGSSYNEQFF. The CDR3 coding sequence is TGTGCCAGCAGCCAAGCCGGGAGCTCCTACAATGAGCAGTTCTTC.